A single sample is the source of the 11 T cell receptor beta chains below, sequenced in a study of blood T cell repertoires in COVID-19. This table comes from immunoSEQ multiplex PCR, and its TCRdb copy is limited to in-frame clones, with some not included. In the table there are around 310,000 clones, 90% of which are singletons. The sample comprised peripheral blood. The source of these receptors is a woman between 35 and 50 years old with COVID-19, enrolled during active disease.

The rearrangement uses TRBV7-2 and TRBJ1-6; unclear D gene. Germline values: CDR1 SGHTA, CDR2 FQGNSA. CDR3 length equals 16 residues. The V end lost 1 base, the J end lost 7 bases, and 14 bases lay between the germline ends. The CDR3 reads CASSLDGKTRNSPLHF. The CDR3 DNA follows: TGTGCCAGCAGCTTAGACGGCAAAACCAGGAATTCACCCCTCCACTTT.

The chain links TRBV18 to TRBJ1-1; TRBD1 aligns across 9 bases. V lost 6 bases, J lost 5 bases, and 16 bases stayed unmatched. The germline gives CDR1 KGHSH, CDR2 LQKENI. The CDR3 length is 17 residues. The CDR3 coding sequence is TGTGCCAGCTCTCAAGGGACAGGGAAGATCGTTGGTACTGAAGCTTTCTTT. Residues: CASSQGTGKIVGTEAFF.

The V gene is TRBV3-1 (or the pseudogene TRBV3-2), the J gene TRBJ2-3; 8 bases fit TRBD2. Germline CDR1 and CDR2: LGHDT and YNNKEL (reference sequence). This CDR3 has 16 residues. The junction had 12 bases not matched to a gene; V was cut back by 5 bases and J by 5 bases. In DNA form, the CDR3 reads TGTGCCAGCAGCTGGGGGGCCGTAGCGGGAATAGATACGCAGTATTTT. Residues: CASSWGAVAGIDTQYF.

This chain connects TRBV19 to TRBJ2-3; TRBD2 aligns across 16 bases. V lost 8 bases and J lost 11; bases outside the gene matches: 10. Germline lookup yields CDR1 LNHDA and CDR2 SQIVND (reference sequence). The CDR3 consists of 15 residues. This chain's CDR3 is CASSTGLAGGPQQYF. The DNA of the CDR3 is TGTGCCAGTTCCACGGGACTAGCGGGAGGGCCTCAGCAGTATTTT. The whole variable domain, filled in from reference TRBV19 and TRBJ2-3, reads DGGITQSPKYLFRKEGQNVTLSCEQNLNHDAMYWYRQDPGQGLRLIYYSQIVNDFQKGDIAEGYSVSREKKESFPLTVTSAQKNPTAFYLCASSTGLAGGPQQYFGPGTRLTVL.

In nucleotides, the CDR3 is TGTGCCAGCTCACCATTCCCCCCGACTAGCGGAGCCACCGGGGAGCTGTTTTTT. It specifies CASSPFPPTSGATGELFF. The chain joins TRBV18 to TRBJ2-2, with 9 bases lining up with TRBD2. This CDR3 has 18 amino acids. The J segment lost 4 bases and the V segment lost 2 bases, leaving 11 bases of the junction unmatched. Germline V gene lookup returns CDR1 KGHSH and CDR2 LQKENI. Combining the CDR3 with reference TRBV18 and TRBJ2-2 gives the whole variable domain NAGVMQNPRHLVRRRGQEARLRCSPMKGHSHVYWYRQLPEEGLKFMVYLQKENIIDESGMPKERFSAEFPKEGPSILRIQQVVRGDSAAYFCASSPFPPTSGATGELFFGEGSRLTVL.

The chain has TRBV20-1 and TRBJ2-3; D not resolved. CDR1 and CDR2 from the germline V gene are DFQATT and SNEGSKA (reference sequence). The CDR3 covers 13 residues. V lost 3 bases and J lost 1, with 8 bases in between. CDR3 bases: TGCAGTGCTAGTGGGCAGGGCACAGATACGCAGTATTTT. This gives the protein CSASGQGTDTQYF.

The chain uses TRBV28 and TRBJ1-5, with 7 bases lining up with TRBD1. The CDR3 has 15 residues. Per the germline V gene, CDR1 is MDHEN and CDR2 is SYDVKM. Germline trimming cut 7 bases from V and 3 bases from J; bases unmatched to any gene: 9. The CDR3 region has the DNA TGTGCCAGCACCCCAGGGGGGTCCTTCAATCAGCCCCAGCATTTT. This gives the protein CASTPGGSFNQPQHF.

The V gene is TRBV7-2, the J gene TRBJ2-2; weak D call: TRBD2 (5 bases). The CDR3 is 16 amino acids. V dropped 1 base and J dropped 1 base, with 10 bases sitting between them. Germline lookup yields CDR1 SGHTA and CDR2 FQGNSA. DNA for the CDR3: TGTGCCAGCAGCTTAGGTGTTAGCGTGAACACCGGGGAGCTGTTTTTT. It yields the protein CASSLGVSVNTGELFF.

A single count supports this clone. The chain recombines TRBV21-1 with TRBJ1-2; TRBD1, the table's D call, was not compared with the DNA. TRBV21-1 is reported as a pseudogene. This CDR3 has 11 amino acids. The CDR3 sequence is CARRTGHGYTF. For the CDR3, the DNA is TGTGCCAGACGGACAGGGCATGGCTACACCTTC.

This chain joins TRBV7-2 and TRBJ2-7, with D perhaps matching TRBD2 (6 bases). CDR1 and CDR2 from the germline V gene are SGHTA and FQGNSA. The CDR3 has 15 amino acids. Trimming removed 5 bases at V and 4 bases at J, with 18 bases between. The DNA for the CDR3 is TGTGCCAGCAGCCTAGTGGGGGGAGGCTTATACGAGCAGTACTTC. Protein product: CASSLVGGGLYEQYF.

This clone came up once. In nucleotides, the CDR3 is TGTGCCAGCAGCGTAGTCCCTAGGTCGGTGAACACCGGGGAGCTGTTTTTT. It specifies CASSVVPRSVNTGELFF. This chain links TRBV9 with TRBJ2-2; no firm D call. Germline V gene sequence: CDR1 SGDLS, CDR2 YYNGEE. This CDR3 region has 17 residues. V lost 0 bases to trimming and J lost 1 base, with 13 bases between them.